These 21 T cell receptor beta chains were all obtained from the same sample, sequenced in a study of blood T cell repertoires in COVID-19 (dated by TCRdb to 2019 to 2021). Libraries came from the immunoSEQ multiplex PCR assay. The table comes from immuneACCESS by way of TCRdb, which keeps in-frame sequences with V and J called. Part of the clones is missing from these tables; in studies checked, under half for an unresolved V gene and the rest for unknown reasons. This sample is represented by fewer than 350,000 clones; roughly 90% of them were singletons. The leading ten clones occupy 10% to 15% of the sample. Material: peripheral blood. All receptors come from a woman in her twenties or thirties with COVID-19, enrolled during active disease.

CDR3 loop: CAIRDASGTQSNYGYTF. CDR3 nucleotides: TGTGCCATCAGGGACGCAAGTGGGACACAGAGTAACTATGGCTACACCTTC. The rearrangement uses TRBV10-3 and TRBJ1-2; TRBD1 is a possible D gene (6 bases). CDR1 and CDR2 from the germline V gene are ENHRY and SYGVKD. There are 17 residues in the CDR3. Trimming cost V 6 bases and J 1 base, with 21 bases left between them.

This chain links TRBV7-6 with TRBJ2-5; D is perhaps TRBD1 (5 bases). Germline-derived CDR1 and CDR2 are SGHVS and FNYEAQ. V gave up 3 bases and J gave up 1 base, with 9 bases separating them. The CDR3 has 14 amino acids. CDR3 nucleotides: TGTGCCAGCAGCTTGGCAGGGCTCCAAGAGACCCAGTACTTC. This translates into CASSLAGLQETQYF.

This chain joins TRBV28 and TRBJ2-7; 8 nucleotides match TRBD1. Germline V gene lookup returns CDR1 MDHEN and CDR2 SYDVKM. CDR3 length equals 19 residues. The V and J ends lost 6 bases and 7 bases, in that order; junction bases with no gene match: 26. The CDR3 coding sequence is TGTGCCAGCAGACCACATTCCGGGACAGGCCTTGTCTTTCGGGCGGAGCAGTACTTC. Its protein product is CASRPHSGTGLVFRAEQYF.

This chain joins TRBV6-5 and TRBJ1-1; maybe TRBD1 (5 bases). V lost 2 bases and J lost 2, with 9 bases in between. The CDR3 contains 14 residues. CDR1 is MNHEY, CDR2 SVGAGI, per germline. DNA for the CDR3: TGTGCCAGCAGTTACGAAGGGGCTAACACTGAAGCTTTCTTT. Translating it yields CASSYEGANTEAFF.

This sequence joins TRBV6-4 and TRBJ2-3, with TRBD2 matching over 8 bases. V shed 5 bases and J 1 base; nucleotides not matched to a gene: 5. The CDR3 is 15 amino acids. Germline V gives CDR1 MRHNA, CDR2 SNTAGT. The CDR3 protein is CASSPSAGGTDTQYF. In DNA, the CDR3 is TGTGCCAGCAGTCCCTCAGCGGGGGGCACAGATACGCAGTATTTT.

The chain links TRBV5-1 to TRBJ2-5; 10 bases agree with TRBD2. V lost 4 bases, J lost 4 bases, and 7 bases stayed unmatched. The germline V gene has CDR1 SGHRS and CDR2 YFSETQ. This CDR3 has 15 amino acids. The CDR3 loop is CASSPAGGPGETQYF. In nucleotides, the CDR3 is TGCGCCAGCAGCCCAGCGGGGGGGCCGGGAGAGACCCAGTACTTC.

The J gene is TRBJ1-3, the V gene TRBV21-1. TRBV21-1 represents a pseudogene. The CDR3 is made up of 18 amino acids. CDR3 residues: CASTKREKNLSSGNTIYF. The CDR3 region has the DNA TGTGCCAGCACCAAACGGGAGAAAAATCTAAGCTCTGGAAACACCATATATTTT.

V gene TRBV5-1 combines with J gene TRBJ1-4; tentative D call: TRBD1 (5 bases). This CDR3 has 18 residues. V gave up 2 bases and J gave up 0 bases, with 17 bases separating them. The germline V gene encodes CDR1 SGHRS and CDR2 YFSETQ. CDR3 sequence: CASSLRGGTGATNEKLFF. Here the CDR3 DNA reads TGCGCCAGCAGCTTAAGAGGAGGGACTGGGGCAACTAATGAAAAACTGTTTTTT.

This chain joins TRBV7-9 and TRBJ2-2; the match to TRBD1 covers 8 bases. The CDR3 contains 18 residues. Germline CDR1 is SEHNR and CDR2 is FQNEAQ (reference sequence). V lost 5 bases to trimming and J lost 4 bases; unmatched junction nucleotides: 15. The CDR3 loop reads CASSRPGQGARATGELFF. The CDR3 DNA follows: TGTGCCAGCAGCCGACCGGGGCAGGGGGCGAGGGCCACCGGGGAGCTGTTTTTT. Together with reference TRBV7-9 and TRBJ2-2, the CDR3 gives the full variable domain: DTGVSQNPRHKITKRGQNVTFRCDPISEHNRLYWYRQTLGQGPEFLTYFQNEAQLEKSRLLSDRFSAERPKGSFSTLEIQRTEQGDSAMYLCASSRPGQGARATGELFFGEGSRLTVL.

CDR3 DNA: TGTGCCAGTAGTATAGCAGGGGGCGGCACTGAAGCTTTCTTT. It specifies CASSIAGGGTEAFF. The chain links TRBV19 to TRBJ1-1, with 8 bases lining up with TRBD1. Germline trimming cut 1 base from V and 4 bases from J; bases unmatched to any gene: 2. Germline-derived CDR1 and CDR2 are LNHDA and SQIVND (reference sequence). The CDR3 totals 14 residues.

V is TRBV3-1 (or the pseudogene TRBV3-2) and J is TRBJ2-4; D not resolved. Trimming removed 4 bases at V and 2 bases at J, with 6 bases between. The CDR3 extends over 13 amino acids. Germline V lookup: CDR1 LGHDT, CDR2 YNNKEL (reference sequence). The CDR3 coding sequence is TGTGCCAGCAGCCCTTCTTCCAAAAACATTCAGTACTTC. The encoded protein is CASSPSSKNIQYF.

The genes are TRBV14 and TRBJ2-7; a possible D gene is TRBD2 (5 bases). Germline CDR1 reads SGHDN; CDR2 reads FVKESK. Trimming removed 0 bases from V and 0 bases from J, with 12 bases in between. The CDR3 extends over 16 amino acids. The CDR3, as DNA: TGTGCCAGCAGCCAAGACTTTAGTACTAGCTCCTACGAGCAGTACTTC. Encoded protein: CASSQDFSTSSYEQYF. The whole variable domain, filled in from reference TRBV14 and TRBJ2-7, reads EAGVTQFPSHSVIEKGQTVTLRCDPISGHDNLYWYRRVMGKEIKFLLHFVKESKQDESGMPNNRFLAERTGGTYSTLKVQPAELEDSGVYFCASSQDFSTSSYEQYFGPGTRLTVT.

CDR3 DNA sequence: TGTGCCAGCAGCCCTGGACAGGAAGAGACCCAGTACTTC. It codes for CASSPGQEETQYF. The gene calls are TRBV5-6 and TRBJ2-5, with 7 bases matching TRBD1. V was clipped by 4 bases and J by 3 bases; unmatched bases: 3. CDR3 length: 13 amino acids. Germline CDR1 is SGHDT and CDR2 is YYEEEE.

V is TRBV7-9 and J is TRBJ2-5; 9 nucleotides match TRBD2. The germline V gene has CDR1 SEHNR and CDR2 FQNEAQ (reference sequence). Trimming removed 2 bases from V and 4 bases from J; junction bases left unmatched: 5. CDR3 length equals 15 residues. CDR3 coding DNA: TGTGCCAGCAGCTTAACCGGGACTAGCTCAGAGACCCAGTACTTC. Translating gives CASSLTGTSSETQYF.

This clone was seen only once. The sample contains more than one DNA sequence encoding this CDR3. V and J are TRBV3-1 (or the pseudogene TRBV3-2) and TRBJ1-4, with 7 positions matching TRBD1. Germline values: CDR1 LGHDT, CDR2 YNNKEL (reference sequence). This CDR3 is built from 15 residues. Unmatched junction bases numbered 5, after V lost 3 bases and J lost 4 bases. Written as DNA, the CDR3 is TGTGCCAGCAGCCAGCCTGGGACAGTTAATGAAAAACTGTTTTTT. This sequence encodes CASSQPGTVNEKLFF.

The chain is built from TRBV6-4 and TRBJ1-5, with D uncertain. The V end lost 5 bases, the J end lost 3 bases, and 11 bases lay between the germline ends. There are 14 residues in the CDR3. CDR1 is MRHNA and CDR2 is SNTAGT in the germline V gene. The CDR3 sequence is CASSHREVNQPQHF. CDR3 DNA: TGTGCCAGCAGTCACCGGGAAGTCAATCAGCCCCAGCATTTT.

The genes are TRBV5-1 and TRBJ2-2; TRBD2 matches at 7 bases. Germline V gene lookup returns CDR1 SGHRS and CDR2 YFSETQ. The CDR3 runs 15 residues. Trimming at V came to 0 bases and at J to 6 bases, leaving 5 bases not matched to a gene. The CDR3 is CASSLGGGVSGELFF. The CDR3 DNA is TGCGCCAGCAGCTTGGGCGGGGGAGTTTCCGGGGAGCTGTTTTTT.

V and J are TRBV29-1 and TRBJ2-7; possibly TRBD1 for D (6 bases). Trimming left V 4 bases short and J 3 bases short, with 10 bases between. The CDR3 runs to 12 residues. Germline V gene sequence: CDR1 SQVTM, CDR2 ANQGSEA. The CDR3 protein is CSVVGQNYEQYF. CDR3 bases: TGCAGCGTTGTAGGACAGAACTACGAGCAGTACTTC.

The chain carries TRBV7-2 and TRBJ1-5; D is possibly TRBD1 (6 bases). Germline CDR1 and CDR2: SGHTA and FQGNSA. Trimming took off 6 bases at V and 9 bases at J, with 15 bases between the two ends. There are 13 residues in the CDR3. The CDR3 loop is CASSLTGSRPQHF. The CDR3 DNA follows: TGTGCCAGCAGTTTGACAGGCAGTCGGCCCCAGCATTTT.

The chain carries TRBV10-1 and TRBJ2-7, with a tentative D call TRBD2 (5 bases). The CDR3 runs to 14 residues. The germline CDR1 and CDR2 sequences are WNHNN and SYGVQD (reference sequence). Deletions cut 2 bases from V and 5 bases from J, with 13 bases between. The CDR3 is CASSEVRGSHEQYF. As DNA, the CDR3 is TGCGCCAGCAGTGAGGTTCGGGGAAGCCACGAGCAGTACTTC.

This chain connects TRBV29-1 to TRBJ2-5; 13 nucleotides line up with TRBD2. This CDR3 has 14 residues. Germline CDR1 is SQVTM and CDR2 is ANQGSEA. V dropped 5 bases and J dropped 1; count of bases not matched to a gene: 1. The DNA for the CDR3 is TGCAGCGTTCGGACTAGCGGGGGCCAAGAGACCCAGTACTTC. It yields the protein CSVRTSGGQETQYF.